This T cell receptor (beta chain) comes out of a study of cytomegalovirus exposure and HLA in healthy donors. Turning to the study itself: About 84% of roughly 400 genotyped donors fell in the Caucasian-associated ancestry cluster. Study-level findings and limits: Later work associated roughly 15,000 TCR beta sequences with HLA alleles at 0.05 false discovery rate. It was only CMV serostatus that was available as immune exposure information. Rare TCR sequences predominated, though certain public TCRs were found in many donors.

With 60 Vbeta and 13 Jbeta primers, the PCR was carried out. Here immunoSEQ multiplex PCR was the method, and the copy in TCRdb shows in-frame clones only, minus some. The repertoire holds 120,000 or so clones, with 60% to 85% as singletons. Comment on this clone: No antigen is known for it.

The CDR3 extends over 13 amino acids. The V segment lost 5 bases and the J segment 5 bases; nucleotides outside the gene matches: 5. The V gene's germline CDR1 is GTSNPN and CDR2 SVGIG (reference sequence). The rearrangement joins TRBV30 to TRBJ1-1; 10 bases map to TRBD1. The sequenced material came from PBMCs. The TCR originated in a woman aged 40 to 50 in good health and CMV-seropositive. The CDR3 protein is CAWARDRGTEAFF. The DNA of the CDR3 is TGTGCCTGGGCCCGGGACAGGGGTACTGAAGCTTTCTTT. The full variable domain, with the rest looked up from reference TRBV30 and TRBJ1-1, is SQTIHQWPATLVQPVGSPLSLECTVEGTSNPNLYWYRQAAGRGLQLLFYSVGIGQISSEVPQNLSASRPQDRQFILSSKKLLLSDSGFYLCAWARDRGTEAFFGQGTRLTVV.